This TCR beta chain was sequenced for a study of blood T cells in healthy people across ages. Findings and caveats of the study: Older age coincided with a roughly linear decline in TCR beta diversity per million T cells.

For this clonotype: Its antigen is unidentified.

At least 6.5 million PBMCs were isolated per sample. Total RNA, at least 5 micrograms per sample, was extracted from PBMCs. The V end was cut by 3 bases, the J end by 6 bases, with 21 bases between. The CDR3 has 17 residues. Then a second PCR, running roughly 7 to 11 cycles, was carried out with a sample-barcoded 5' primer and a J-beta primer mix. No fewer than 3 million CDR3-containing paired-end reads came from each sample. TCRdb re-called the 5' RACE reads through MiXCR, storing one row per CDR3 protein. This sample has about a million distinct CDR3 sequences, with roughly 51% found just once. This chain joins TRBV12-3 or TRBV12-4 and TRBJ1-5, with TRBD1 as a possible D gene (6 bases). Source material: blood. This clonotype was sampled from an older woman in good health. The CDR3 loop is CASSLDGVGGRGQPQHF. CDR3 DNA sequence: TGTGCCAGCAGTTTGGACGGGGTCGGGGGGCGAGGTCAGCCCCAGCATTTT.